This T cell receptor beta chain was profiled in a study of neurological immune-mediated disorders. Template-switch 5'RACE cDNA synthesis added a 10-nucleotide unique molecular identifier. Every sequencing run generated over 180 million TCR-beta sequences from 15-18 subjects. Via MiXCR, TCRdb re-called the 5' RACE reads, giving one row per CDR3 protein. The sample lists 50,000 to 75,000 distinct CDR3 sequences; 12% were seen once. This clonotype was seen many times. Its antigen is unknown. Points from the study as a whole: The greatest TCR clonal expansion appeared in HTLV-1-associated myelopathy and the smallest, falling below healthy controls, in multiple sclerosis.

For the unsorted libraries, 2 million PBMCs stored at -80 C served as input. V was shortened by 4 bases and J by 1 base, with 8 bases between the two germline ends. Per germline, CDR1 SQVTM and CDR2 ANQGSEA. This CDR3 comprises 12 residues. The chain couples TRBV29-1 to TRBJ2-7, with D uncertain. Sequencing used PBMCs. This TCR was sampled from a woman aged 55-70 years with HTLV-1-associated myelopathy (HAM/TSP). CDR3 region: CSVGVSSYEQYF. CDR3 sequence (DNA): TGCAGCGTTGGCGTCTCATCCTACGAGCAGTACTTC.